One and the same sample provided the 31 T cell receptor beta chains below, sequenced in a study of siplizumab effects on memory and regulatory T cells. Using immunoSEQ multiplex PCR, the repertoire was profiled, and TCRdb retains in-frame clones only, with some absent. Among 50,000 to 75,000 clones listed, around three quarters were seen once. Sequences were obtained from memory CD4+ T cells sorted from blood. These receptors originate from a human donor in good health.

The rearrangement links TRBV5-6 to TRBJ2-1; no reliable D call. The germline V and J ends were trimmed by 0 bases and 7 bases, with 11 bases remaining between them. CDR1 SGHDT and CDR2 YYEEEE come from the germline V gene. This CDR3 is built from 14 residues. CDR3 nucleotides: TGTGCCAGCAGCTTGGCGGGTGGCTCTAATGAGCAGTTCTTC. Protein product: CASSLAGGSNEQFF.

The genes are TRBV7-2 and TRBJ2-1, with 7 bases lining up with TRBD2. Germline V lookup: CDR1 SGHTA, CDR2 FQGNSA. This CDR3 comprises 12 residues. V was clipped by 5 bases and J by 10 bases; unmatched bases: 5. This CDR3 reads CASSESGGEQFF. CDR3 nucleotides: TGTGCCAGCAGCGAATCCGGGGGGGAGCAGTTCTTC.

CDR3 sequence reads: CASRGLLSYEQYF. CDR3 bases: TGTGCCAGCAGGGGGCTCCTGTCCTACGAGCAGTACTTC. The chain combines TRBV6-1 with TRBJ2-7; possibly TRBD1 for D (5 bases). CDR1 is MNHNS and CDR2 is SASEGT in the germline V gene. The V and J ends lost 6 bases and 1 base respectively, with 10 bases between them. The CDR3 length is 13 residues.

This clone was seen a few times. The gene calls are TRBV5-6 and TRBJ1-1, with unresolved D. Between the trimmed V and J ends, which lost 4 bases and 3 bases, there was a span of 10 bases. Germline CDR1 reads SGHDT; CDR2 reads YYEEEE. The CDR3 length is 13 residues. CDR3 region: CASSQRWYTEAFF. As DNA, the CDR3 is TGTGCCAGCAGCCAACGTTGGTACACTGAAGCTTTCTTT.

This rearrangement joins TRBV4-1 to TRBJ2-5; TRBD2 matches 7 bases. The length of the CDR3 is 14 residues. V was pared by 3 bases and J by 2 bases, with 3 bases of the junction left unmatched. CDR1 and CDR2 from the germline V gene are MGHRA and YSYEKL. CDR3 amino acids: CASSHGTIQETQYF. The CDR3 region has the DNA TGCGCCAGCAGCCACGGGACTATACAAGAGACCCAGTACTTC.

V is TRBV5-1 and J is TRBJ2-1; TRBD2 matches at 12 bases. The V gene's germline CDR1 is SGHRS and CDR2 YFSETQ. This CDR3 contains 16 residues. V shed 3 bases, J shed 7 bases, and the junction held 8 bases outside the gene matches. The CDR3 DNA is TGCGCCAGCAGCTACCTAGCGGGGGGGCCGGTTAATGAGCAGTTCTTC. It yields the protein CASSYLAGGPVNEQFF.

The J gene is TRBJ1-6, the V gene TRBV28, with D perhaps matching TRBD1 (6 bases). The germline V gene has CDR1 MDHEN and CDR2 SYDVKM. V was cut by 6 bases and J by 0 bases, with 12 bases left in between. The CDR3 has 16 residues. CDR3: CASRGGVSSYNSPLHF. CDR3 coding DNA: TGTGCCAGCAGGGGGGGCGTCAGCTCCTATAATTCACCCCTCCACTTT.

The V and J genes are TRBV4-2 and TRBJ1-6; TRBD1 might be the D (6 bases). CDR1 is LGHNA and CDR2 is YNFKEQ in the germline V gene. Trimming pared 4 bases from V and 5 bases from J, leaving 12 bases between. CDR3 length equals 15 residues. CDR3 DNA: TGTGCCAGCAGCCCCAGACAGGAGAATAATTCACCCCTCCACTTT. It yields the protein CASSPRQENNSPLHF.

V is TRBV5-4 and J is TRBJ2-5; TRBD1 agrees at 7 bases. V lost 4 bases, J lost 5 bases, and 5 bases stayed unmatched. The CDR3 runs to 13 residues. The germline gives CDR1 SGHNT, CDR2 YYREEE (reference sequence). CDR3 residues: CASSVTGYETQYF. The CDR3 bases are TGTGCCAGCAGCGTGACAGGGTACGAGACCCAGTACTTC.

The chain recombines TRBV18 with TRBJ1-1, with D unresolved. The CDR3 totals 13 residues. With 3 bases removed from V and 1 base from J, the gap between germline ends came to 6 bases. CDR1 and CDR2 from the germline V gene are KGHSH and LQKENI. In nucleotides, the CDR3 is TGTGCCAGCTCACCGGGAGCGAACACTGAAGCTTTCTTT. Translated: CASSPGANTEAFF.

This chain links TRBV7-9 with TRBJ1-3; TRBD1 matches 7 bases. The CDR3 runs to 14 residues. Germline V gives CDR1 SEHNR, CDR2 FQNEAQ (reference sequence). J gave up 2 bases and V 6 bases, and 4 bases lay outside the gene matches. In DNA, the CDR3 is TGTGCCAGCAGAACAGGGGCAACTGGAAACACCATATATTTT. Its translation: CASRTGATGNTIYF. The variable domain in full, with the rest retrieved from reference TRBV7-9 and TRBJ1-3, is DTGVSQNPRHKITKRGQNVTFRCDPISEHNRLYWYRQTLGQGPEFLTYFQNEAQLEKSRLLSDRFSAERPKGSFSTLEIQRTEQGDSAMYLCASRTGATGNTIYFGEGSWLTVV.

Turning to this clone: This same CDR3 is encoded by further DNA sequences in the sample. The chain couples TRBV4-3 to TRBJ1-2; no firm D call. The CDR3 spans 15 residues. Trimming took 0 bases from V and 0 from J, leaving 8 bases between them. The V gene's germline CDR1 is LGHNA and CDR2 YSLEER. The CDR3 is CASSQDVRANYGYTF. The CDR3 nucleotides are TGCGCCAGCAGCCAAGATGTCAGAGCTAACTATGGCTACACCTTC.

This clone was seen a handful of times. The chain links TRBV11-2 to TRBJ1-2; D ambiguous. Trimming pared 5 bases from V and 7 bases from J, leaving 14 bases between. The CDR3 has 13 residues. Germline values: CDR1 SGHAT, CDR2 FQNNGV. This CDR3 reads CASSPYERFGYTF. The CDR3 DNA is TGTGCCAGCAGCCCGTACGAACGGTTTGGCTACACCTTC.

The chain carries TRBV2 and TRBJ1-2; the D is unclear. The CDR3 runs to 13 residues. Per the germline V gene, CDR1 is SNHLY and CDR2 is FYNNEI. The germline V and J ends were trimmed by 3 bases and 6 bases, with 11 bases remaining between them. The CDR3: CASSEGSRHGYTF. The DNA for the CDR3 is TGTGCCAGCAGTGAGGGATCGCGCCATGGCTACACCTTC. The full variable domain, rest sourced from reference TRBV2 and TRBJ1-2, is EPEVTQTPSHQVTQMGQEVILRCVPISNHLYFYWYRQILGQKVEFLVSFYNNEISEKSEIFDDQFSVERPDGSNFTLKIRSTKLEDSAMYFCASSEGSRHGYTFGSGTRLTVV.

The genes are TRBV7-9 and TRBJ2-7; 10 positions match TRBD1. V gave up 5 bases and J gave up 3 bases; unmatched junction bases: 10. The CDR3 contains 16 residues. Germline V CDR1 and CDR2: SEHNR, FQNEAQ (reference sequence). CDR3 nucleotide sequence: TGTGCCAGCAGCGACAGACAGGGGGCGCTGATCTACGAGCAGTACTTC. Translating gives CASSDRQGALIYEQYF.

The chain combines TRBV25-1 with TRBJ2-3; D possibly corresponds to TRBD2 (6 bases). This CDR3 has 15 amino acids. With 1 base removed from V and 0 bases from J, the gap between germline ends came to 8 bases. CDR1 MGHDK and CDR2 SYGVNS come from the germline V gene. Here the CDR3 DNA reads TGTGCCAGCAGTGAATTGGGGACTAGCACAGATACGCAGTATTTT. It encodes CASSELGTSTDTQYF.

CDR3 loop: CATSRDRFSQPQHF. As DNA, the CDR3 is TGTGCCACCAGCAGAGATCGATTTAGTCAGCCCCAGCATTTT. This sequence joins TRBV15 and TRBJ1-5; D call uncertain. Germline V lookup: CDR1 LNHNV, CDR2 YYDKDF (reference sequence). The V end was cut by 0 bases, the J end by 6 bases, with 9 bases between. This CDR3 has 14 amino acids.

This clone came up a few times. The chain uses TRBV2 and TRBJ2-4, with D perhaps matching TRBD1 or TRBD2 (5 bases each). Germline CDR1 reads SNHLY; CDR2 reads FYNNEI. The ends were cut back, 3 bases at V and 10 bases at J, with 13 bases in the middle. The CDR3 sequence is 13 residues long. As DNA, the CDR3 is TGTGCCAGCAGTGAGACTAACAAGGGGATTCAGTACTTC. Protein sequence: CASSETNKGIQYF. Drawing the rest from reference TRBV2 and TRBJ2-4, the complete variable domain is EPEVTQTPSHQVTQMGQEVILRCVPISNHLYFYWYRQILGQKVEFLVSFYNNEISEKSEIFDDQFSVERPDGSNFTLKIRSTKLEDSAMYFCASSETNKGIQYFGAGTRLSVL.

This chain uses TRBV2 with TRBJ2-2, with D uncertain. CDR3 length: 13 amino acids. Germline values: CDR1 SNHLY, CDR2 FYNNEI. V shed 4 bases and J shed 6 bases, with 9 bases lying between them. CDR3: CASSGGSAGELFF. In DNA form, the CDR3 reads TGTGCCAGCAGTGGTGGGTCCGCCGGGGAGCTGTTTTTT.

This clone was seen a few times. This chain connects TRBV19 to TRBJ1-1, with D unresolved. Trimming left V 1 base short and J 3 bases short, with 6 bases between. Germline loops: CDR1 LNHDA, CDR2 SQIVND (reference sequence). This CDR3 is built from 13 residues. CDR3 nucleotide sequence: TGTGCCAGTAGTATAGGATTTGACACTGAAGCTTTCTTT. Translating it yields CASSIGFDTEAFF.

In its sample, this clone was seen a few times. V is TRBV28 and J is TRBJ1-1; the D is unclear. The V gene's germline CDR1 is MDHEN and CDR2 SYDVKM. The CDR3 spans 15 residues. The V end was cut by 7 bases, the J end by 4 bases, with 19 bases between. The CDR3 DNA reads TGTGCCAGCACCCTGGGAGGGCGCGTCCCCACTGAAGCTTTCTTT. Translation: CASTLGGRVPTEAFF.

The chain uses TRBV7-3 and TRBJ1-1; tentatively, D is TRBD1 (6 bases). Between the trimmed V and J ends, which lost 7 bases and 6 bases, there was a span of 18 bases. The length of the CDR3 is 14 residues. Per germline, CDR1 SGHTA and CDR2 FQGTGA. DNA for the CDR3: TGTGCCAGCACCACCGGACAGCCTTCCGCTGAAGCTTTCTTT. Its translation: CASTTGQPSAEAFF.

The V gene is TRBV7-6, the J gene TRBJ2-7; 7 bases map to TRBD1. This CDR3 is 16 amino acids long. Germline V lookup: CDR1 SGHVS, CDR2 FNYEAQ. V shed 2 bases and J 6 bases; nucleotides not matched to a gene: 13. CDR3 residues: CASSLPGDRVPAEQYF. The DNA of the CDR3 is TGTGCCAGCAGCTTACCCGGAGACAGGGTCCCTGCCGAGCAGTACTTC.

This CDR3 reads CASSDRRLAGIVSYEQYF. CDR3 coding DNA: TGCGCCAGCAGTGACCGTCGACTAGCGGGGATCGTATCCTACGAGCAGTACTTC. The J gene is TRBJ2-7, the V gene TRBV10-2, with 11 nucleotides matching TRBD2. The CDR3 sequence is 18 residues long. Germline-derived CDR1 and CDR2 are WSHSY and SAAADI. Germline trimming cut 3 bases from V and 1 base from J; bases unmatched to any gene: 11.

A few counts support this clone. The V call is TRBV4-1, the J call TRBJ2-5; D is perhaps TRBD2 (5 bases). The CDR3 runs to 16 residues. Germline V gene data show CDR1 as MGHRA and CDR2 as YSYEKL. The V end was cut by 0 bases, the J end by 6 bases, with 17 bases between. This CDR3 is CASSQEDLVRPQTQYF. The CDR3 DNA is TGCGCCAGCAGCCAAGAGGACTTAGTCAGGCCCCAGACCCAGTACTTC.

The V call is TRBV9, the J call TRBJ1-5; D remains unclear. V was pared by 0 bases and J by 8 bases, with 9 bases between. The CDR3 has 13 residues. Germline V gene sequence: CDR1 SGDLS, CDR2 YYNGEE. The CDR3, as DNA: TGTGCCAGCAGCGTAGATGATCGGGAGCCCCAGCATTTT. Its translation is CASSVDDREPQHF.

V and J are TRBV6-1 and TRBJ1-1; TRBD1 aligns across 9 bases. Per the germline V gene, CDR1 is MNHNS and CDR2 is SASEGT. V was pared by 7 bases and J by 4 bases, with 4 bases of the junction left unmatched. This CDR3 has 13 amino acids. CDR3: CASNYRGPTEAFF. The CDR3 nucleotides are TGTGCCAGCAACTACAGGGGGCCCACTGAAGCTTTCTTT.

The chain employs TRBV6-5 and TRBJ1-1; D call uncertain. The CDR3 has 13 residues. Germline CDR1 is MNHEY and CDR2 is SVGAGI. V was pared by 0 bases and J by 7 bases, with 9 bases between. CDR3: CASSYSNGFEAFF. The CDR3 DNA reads TGTGCCAGCAGTTACTCGAACGGCTTTGAAGCTTTCTTT.

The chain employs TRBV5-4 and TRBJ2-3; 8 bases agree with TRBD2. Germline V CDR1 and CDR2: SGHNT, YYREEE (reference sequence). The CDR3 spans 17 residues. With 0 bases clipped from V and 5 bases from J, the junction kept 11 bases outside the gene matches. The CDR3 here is CASSLGARGDPRDTQYF. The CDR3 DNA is TGTGCCAGCAGCTTGGGGGCGCGGGGGGACCCGAGAGATACGCAGTATTTT.

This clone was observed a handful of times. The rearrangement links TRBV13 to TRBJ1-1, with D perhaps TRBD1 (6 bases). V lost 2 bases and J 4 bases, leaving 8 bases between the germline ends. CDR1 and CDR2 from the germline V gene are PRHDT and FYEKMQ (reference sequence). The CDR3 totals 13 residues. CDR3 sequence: CASSLSGATEAFF. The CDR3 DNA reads TGTGCCAGCAGCTTATCAGGGGCCACTGAAGCTTTCTTT.

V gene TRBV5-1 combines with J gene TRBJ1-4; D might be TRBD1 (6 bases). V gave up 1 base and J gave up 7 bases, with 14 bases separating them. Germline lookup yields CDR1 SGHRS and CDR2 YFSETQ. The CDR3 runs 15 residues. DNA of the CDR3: TGCGCCAGCAGCTTGCGGGGGGCGAGTATTGAAAAACTGTTTTTT. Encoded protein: CASSLRGASIEKLFF.